Following are 20 T cell receptor beta chains from one sample sequenced in a study of Graves' ophthalmopathy and Graves' hyperthyroidism. RNA transcripts provided the template for amplifying TCR beta CDR3 regions. After a first-round RT-PCR with HTBI primers, a second-round multiplex PCR was run. A single record per CDR3 protein comes from TCRdb applying MiXCR to the multiplex PCR reads. The sample includes some 200,000 distinct CDR3 sequences, 25% to 35% of them seen just once. What was sequenced was peripheral blood. The receptors here all came from a man over 45 with Graves' ophthalmopathy.

In its sample, this clonotype was seen many times. The chain uses TRBV6-5 and TRBJ2-2; 7 nucleotides line up with TRBD1. CDR3 length: 15 amino acids. V dropped 2 bases and J dropped 7; count of bases not matched to a gene: 7. Germline V gene data show CDR1 as MNHEY and CDR2 as SVGAGI. The CDR3 spells CASSYVTGVGGELFF. The CDR3 DNA is TGTGCCAGCAGTTACGTAACAGGGGTTGGCGGGGAGCTGTTTTTT.

This clonotype was recorded at least ten times. The chain links TRBV27 to TRBJ2-7; D not resolved. V lost 7 bases and J lost 5, with 15 bases in between. This CDR3 region has 13 residues. Per germline, CDR1 MNHEY and CDR2 SMNVEV (reference sequence). The CDR3 here is CASTLHRVHEQYF. CDR3 in DNA: TGTGCCAGCACCCTCCACCGGGTCCACGAGCAGTACTTC.

This clonotype was counted ten times or more. The chain links TRBV24-1 to TRBJ2-7; possible D gene TRBD1, 6 bases. The CDR3 is 15 amino acids. Trimming took 2 bases from V and 1 from J, leaving 11 bases between them. The germline V gene encodes CDR1 KGHDR and CDR2 SFDVKD. CDR3 DNA sequence: TGTGCCACCAGTGATTCCAGGGGTCAATCCTACGAGCAGTACTTC. Its translation: CATSDSRGQSYEQYF.

This chain links TRBV25-1 with TRBJ1-1, with a weak D call TRBD1 (5 bases). Germline assignment: CDR1 MGHDK and CDR2 SYGVNS. The length of the CDR3 is 15 residues. V was trimmed by 2 bases and J by 0 bases, leaving 10 bases between them. The CDR3 DNA reads as TGTGCCAGCAGTGAAGGACACTTCATGAACACTGAAGCTTTCTTT. Translation: CASSEGHFMNTEAFF.

Many counts were recorded for this clonotype. The V gene is TRBV29-1, the J gene TRBJ2-7; D is undetermined. Trimming stripped 5 bases from V and 1 base from J, with 6 bases between. Germline values: CDR1 SQVTM, CDR2 ANQGSEA. The CDR3 sequence is 11 residues long. CDR3 sequence reads: CSVLSSYEQYF. The CDR3 nucleotides read TGCAGCGTTCTAAGTTCCTACGAGCAGTACTTC.

The chain has TRBV7-2 and TRBJ2-7; possible D gene TRBD1, 5 bases. The CDR3 sequence is 15 residues long. Germline V gene data show CDR1 as SGHTA and CDR2 as FQGNSA. V dropped 1 base and J dropped 5 bases, with 15 bases sitting between them. This chain's CDR3 is CASSLGGQYGNEQYF. In DNA, the CDR3 is TGTGCCAGCAGCTTAGGGGGCCAATACGGTAACGAGCAGTACTTC. Full variable domain (missing parts from reference TRBV7-2 and TRBJ2-7): GAGVSQSPSNKVTEKGKDVELRCDPISGHTALYWYRQSLGQGLEFLIYFQGNSAPDKSGLPSDRFSAERTGGSVSTLTIQRTQQEDSAVYLCASSLGGQYGNEQYFGPGTRLTVT.

This clonotype was seen ten or more times. CDR3 in DNA: TGTGCCAGCAGTGAAGAGGAAGGGGCCAGGTTGGTGGAGACCCAGTACTTC. The encoded protein is CASSEEEGARLVETQYF. This chain uses TRBV25-1 with TRBJ2-5; tentatively, D is TRBD1 (5 bases). Germline loops: CDR1 MGHDK, CDR2 SYGVNS. This CDR3 comprises 17 residues. V gave up 2 bases and J gave up 5 bases, with 21 bases separating them.

There are many counts of this clonotype. The chain recombines TRBV12-3 or TRBV12-4 with TRBJ2-4; 8 nucleotides agree with TRBD2. The CDR3 spans 16 residues. With V trimmed by 3 bases and J by 9 bases, 13 bases remained unmatched. CDR3 residues: CASSLGAGASRGIQYF. The CDR3, as DNA: TGTGCCAGCAGTTTGGGAGCGGGGGCTAGCAGGGGCATTCAGTACTTC.

The chain employs TRBV11-2 and TRBJ2-7; 9 bases fit TRBD1. The junction had 1 base not matched to a gene; V was cut back by 3 bases and J by 4 bases. The germline V gene encodes CDR1 SGHAT and CDR2 FQNNGV. The CDR3 contains 13 residues. The CDR3 coding sequence is TGTGCCAGCAGCTTTGGGACAGGGTACGAGCAGTACTTC. It codes for CASSFGTGYEQYF.

This clonotype occurred many times. V is TRBV3-1 and J is TRBJ2-2, with 13 bases identical to TRBD2. The J segment lost 3 bases and the V segment lost 5 bases, leaving 9 bases of the junction unmatched. Germline loops: CDR1 LGHDT, CDR2 YNNKEL (reference sequence). The CDR3 totals 18 residues. The CDR3 nucleotides read TGTGCCAGCAGCTCTCGTCCGGGACTAGCGGGATACACCGGGGAGCTGTTTTTT. It encodes CASSSRPGLAGYTGELFF.

This clonotype was seen only a few times. This chain links TRBV11-2 with TRBJ2-7; 8 positions agree with TRBD2. The CDR3 has 17 amino acids. The ends lost 2 bases at V and 5 bases at J; junction bases unmatched: 14. Germline V gene sequence: CDR1 SGHAT, CDR2 FQNNGV. The DNA of the CDR3 is TGTGCCAGCAGCTTAACAAGGACTAGCTGGGGGCCCCACGAGCAGTACTTC. Its protein product is CASSLTRTSWGPHEQYF.

This clonotype was seen at least ten times. This chain uses TRBV7-8 with TRBJ2-7; D may be TRBD1 (6 bases). Germline V gives CDR1 SGHVS, CDR2 FQNEAQ. Trimming took 1 base from V and 0 from J, leaving 16 bases between them. This CDR3 is 17 amino acids long. The CDR3 is CASSLEPNREFSYEQYF. The DNA of the CDR3 is TGTGCCAGCAGCTTAGAACCTAACAGGGAGTTCTCCTACGAGCAGTACTTC.

This clonotype was seen many times. An end of the junction differs from the germline gene, which may be a read error. The J gene is TRBJ1-5, the V gene TRBV27; D is ambiguous. The CDR3 spans 19 residues. The germline CDR1 and CDR2 sequences are MNHEY and SMNVEV (reference sequence). The CDR3: CASSLLGSPSRSSNQPQHF. The CDR3 DNA reads TGTGCCAGCAGCTTATTGGGCTCTCCGTCGCGGTCAAGCAATCAGCCCCAGCATTTT.

Only a few counts were recorded for this clonotype. This chain links TRBV6-5 with TRBJ2-5; TRBD1 agrees at 7 bases. CDR3 length: 14 residues. Germline V gives CDR1 MNHEY, CDR2 SVGAGI. V lost 4 bases and J lost 5; bases outside the gene matches: 7. The CDR3 DNA follows: TGTGCCAGCAGTTCCTCGACAGGGACGGAGACCCAGTACTTC. This gives the protein CASSSSTGTETQYF.

The chain uses TRBV25-1 and TRBJ2-7, with 7 nucleotides matching TRBD1. The CDR3 is 14 residues long. Germline assignment: CDR1 MGHDK and CDR2 SYGVNS. V was clipped by 4 bases and J by 2 bases; unmatched bases: 5. The CDR3 region is CASSGQGKAYEQYF. The CDR3 nucleotides are TGTGCCAGCAGTGGACAGGGTAAGGCCTACGAGCAGTACTTC.

This clonotype turned up a few times. The rearrangement uses TRBV15 and TRBJ2-5; 7 bases map to TRBD2. The length of the CDR3 is 16 residues. V gave up 0 bases and J gave up 1 base; unmatched junction bases: 5. CDR1 and CDR2 (germline): LNHNV, YYDKDF (reference sequence). The CDR3, as DNA: TGTGCCACCAGCAGAGAGGGAGCGGGACTCCAAGAGACCCAGTACTTC. Translation gives CATSREGAGLQETQYF.

This clonotype was observed at least ten times. Mismatch with germline at one junction end may stem from a read error. The chain links TRBV12-3 or TRBV12-4 to TRBJ1-1; D gene ambiguous. The CDR3 spans 12 residues. The CDR3 loop reads CVSSFAGTEAFF. The CDR3 DNA follows: TGTGTCAGCAGTTTTGCTGGGACTGAAGCTTTCTTT.

This clonotype was detected only once. This chain uses TRBV5-5 with TRBJ2-5, with 7 positions matching TRBD2. J lost 5 bases, V lost 3 bases, and 7 bases had no gene match. Germline CDR1 reads SGHKS; CDR2 reads YYEKEE (reference sequence). This CDR3 spans 14 amino acids. CDR3 residues: CASSSRLAGETQYF. The CDR3 region has the DNA TGTGCCAGCAGCTCACGACTAGCCGGTGAGACCCAGTACTTC. Combining the CDR3 with reference TRBV5-5 and TRBJ2-5 gives the whole variable domain DAGVTQSPTHLIKTRGQQVTLRCSPISGHKSVSWYQQVLGQGPQFIFQYYEKEERGRGNFPDRFSARQFPNYSSELNVNALLLGDSALYLCASSSRLAGETQYFGPGTRLLVL.

A few counts support this clonotype. The chain uses TRBV7-2 and TRBJ2-7; 7 nucleotides match TRBD1. The germline gives CDR1 SGHTA, CDR2 FQGNSA. The CDR3 covers 14 residues. V shed 5 bases, J shed 1 base, and the junction held 5 bases outside the gene matches. The CDR3 spells CASSVGTVSYEQYF. As DNA, the CDR3 is TGTGCCAGCAGCGTAGGGACAGTTTCCTACGAGCAGTACTTC.

This clonotype was counted at least ten times. The V call is TRBV15, the J call TRBJ2-2; unclear D gene. The CDR3 length is 15 residues. CDR1 and CDR2 (germline): LNHNV, YYDKDF (reference sequence). V was clipped by 1 base and J by 1 base, with 7 bases between them. The DNA of the CDR3 is TGTGCCACCAGCAGAGCTTTGCAGAACACCGGGGAGCTGTTTTTT. Translated, it gives CATSRALQNTGELFF.